The 24 T cell receptor beta chains below come from one sample, sequenced in a study of response to subunit inactivated influenza vaccine. TCRdb redid the calling of the RT-PCR reads with MiXCR, one entry per CDR3 protein. Among about 650,000 distinct CDR3 sequences listed, around 13% were seen once. The sample here was PBMCs from blood, taken 14 to 15 days before vaccination. These receptors all come from a middle-aged man who received an inactivated influenza vaccine.

V gene TRBV7-2 combines with J gene TRBJ2-5, with D possibly being TRBD1 or TRBD2 (5 bases each). Germline V gene lookup returns CDR1 SGHTA and CDR2 FQGNSA. The length of the CDR3 is 13 residues. Trimming took 5 bases from V and 5 from J, leaving 12 bases between them. The CDR3 protein is CASSVHGGETQYF. The CDR3 region has the DNA TGTGCCAGCAGCGTACATGGGGGTGAGACCCAGTACTTC. The variable domain in full, completed from reference TRBV7-2 and TRBJ2-5, reads GAGVSQSPSNKVTEKGKDVELRCDPISGHTALYWYRQSLGQGLEFLIYFQGNSAPDKSGLPSDRFSAERTGGSVSTLTIQRTQQEDSAVYLCASSVHGGETQYFGPGTRLLVL.

This chain joins TRBV28 and TRBJ2-1; no clear D. Germline CDR1 reads MDHEN; CDR2 reads SYDVKM. V lost 2 bases and J 10 bases, leaving 12 bases between the germline ends. This CDR3 spans 13 amino acids. The CDR3 DNA reads TGTGCCAGCAGTTTACGCGCGCCCGGGGAGCAGTTCTTC. Its translation is CASSLRAPGEQFF.

The gene calls are TRBV28 and TRBJ1-6; possibly TRBD1 for D (6 bases). The V gene lost 8 bases and the J gene lost 4 bases, with 15 bases spanning the gap. Germline V gene data show CDR1 as MDHEN and CDR2 as SYDVKM. The CDR3 has 15 amino acids. CDR3 protein: CASRSGGQYNSPLHF. As DNA, the CDR3 is TGTGCCAGCCGCTCGGGGGGGCAGTATAATTCACCCCTCCACTTT.

This clonotype was seen a few times. The chain combines TRBV7-8 with TRBJ2-3; possible D gene TRBD1, 5 bases. The germline gives CDR1 SGHVS, CDR2 FQNEAQ. This CDR3 region has 16 residues. The V end was cut by 1 base, the J end by 5 bases, with 16 bases between. The CDR3 coding sequence is TGTGCCAGCAGCTTAGTTTCCCAGGGTCTTAAAGATACGCAGTATTTT. Protein: CASSLVSQGLKDTQYF.

This clonotype was found many times. The gene calls are TRBV12-3 or TRBV12-4 and TRBJ2-1; 7 bases match TRBD1. Trimming removed 6 bases from V and 4 bases from J; junction bases left unmatched: 9. This CDR3 contains 15 residues. The CDR3 DNA is TGTGCCAGCAGCTACGAACAGGGGTATTACAATGAGCAGTTCTTC. Protein sequence: CASSYEQGYYNEQFF.

There are many counts of this clonotype. V usage is TRBV5-1 and J usage is TRBJ1-6; the match to TRBD1 covers 7 bases. J was trimmed by 0 bases and V by 1 base; bases with no gene match: 10. Per germline, CDR1 SGHRS and CDR2 YFSETQ. The CDR3 length is 19 residues. The CDR3 is CASSLRKGQASSYNSPLHF. The DNA for the CDR3 is TGCGCCAGCAGCTTGAGGAAAGGACAGGCGAGCTCCTATAATTCACCCCTCCACTTT.

This clonotype was seen more than once but under ten times. The chain combines TRBV20-1 with TRBJ1-5; no reliable D call. CDR1 is DFQATT, CDR2 SNEGSKA, per germline (reference sequence). There are 12 residues in the CDR3. V was clipped by 6 bases and J by 2 bases, with 8 bases between them. The DNA of the CDR3 is TGCAGTGCCTTATATGGCAATCAGCCCCAGCATTTT. This sequence encodes CSALYGNQPQHF.

The V call is TRBV20-1, the J call TRBJ2-5; 16 nucleotides line up with TRBD2. Germline assignment: CDR1 DFQATT and CDR2 SNEGSKA (reference sequence). With V trimmed by 6 bases and J by 5 bases, 6 bases remained unmatched. The CDR3 length is 15 residues. DNA for the CDR3: TGCAGTGCCTCCGGGACTAGCGGGAGGGCGGAGACCCAGTACTTC. Its translation: CSASGTSGRAETQYF.

This clonotype was found a few times. The chain carries TRBV12-3 or TRBV12-4 and TRBJ1-1; no clear D. The CDR3 totals 17 residues. The germline V and J ends were trimmed by 5 bases and 2 bases, with 21 bases remaining between them. CDR3 amino acids: CASSTLGERWGNTEAFF. The CDR3 DNA reads TGTGCCAGCAGTACGCTCGGGGAAAGGTGGGGTAACACTGAAGCTTTCTTT.

The J gene is TRBJ2-3, the V gene TRBV7-2; D possibly matches TRBD1 or TRBD2 (5 bases each). This CDR3 has 15 residues. Germline assignment: CDR1 SGHTA and CDR2 FQGNSA. V dropped 4 bases and J dropped 3 bases, with 14 bases sitting between them. This CDR3 is CASSSAGTGTDTQYF. CDR3 nucleotide sequence: TGTGCCAGCAGCTCTGCCGGGACGGGAACAGATACGCAGTATTTT. Looking up the rest from reference TRBV7-2 and TRBJ2-3 gives the full variable domain: GAGVSQSPSNKVTEKGKDVELRCDPISGHTALYWYRQSLGQGLEFLIYFQGNSAPDKSGLPSDRFSAERTGGSVSTLTIQRTQQEDSAVYLCASSSAGTGTDTQYFGPGTRLTVL.

The J gene is TRBJ2-3, the V gene TRBV7-9; 10 bases fit TRBD2. The CDR3 runs to 16 residues. The germline gives CDR1 SEHNR, CDR2 FQNEAQ (reference sequence). Trimming at V came to 1 base and at J to 2 bases, leaving 3 bases not matched to a gene. DNA of the CDR3: TGTGCCAGCAGCTTAGAGGGACTAGCGCTCACAGATACGCAGTATTTT. Amino acids: CASSLEGLALTDTQYF.

The chain combines TRBV12-3 or TRBV12-4 with TRBJ2-1; the match to TRBD2 covers 11 bases. The V segment lost 7 bases and the J segment 13 bases; nucleotides outside the gene matches: 15. The CDR3 sequence is 15 residues long. CDR3 nucleotides: TGTGCCAGCAAATCGGTCGTAGGTAGCGGGAGGGCCCAGTTCTTC. Translating it yields CASKSVVGSGRAQFF.

The chain uses TRBV20-1 and TRBJ1-5, with D possibly TRBD1 on 5 matching bases. V lost 0 bases to trimming and J lost 7 bases, with 13 bases between them. The CDR3 spans 14 residues. Germline CDR1 and CDR2: DFQATT and SNEGSKA (reference sequence). The CDR3 DNA reads TGCAGTGCTAGAGAGTTAAGGCGGGGCCAGCCCCAGCATTTT. This encodes CSARELRRGQPQHF.

The chain carries TRBV7-2 and TRBJ2-7, with 14 positions matching TRBD2. The V and J ends lost 2 bases and 10 bases, in that order; junction bases with no gene match: 4. From germline, CDR1 is SGHTA and CDR2 FQGNSA. The CDR3 runs to 14 residues. CDR3 in amino acids: CASSLSGLAGGQYF. The CDR3 DNA is TGTGCCAGCAGCTTAAGCGGACTAGCGGGGGGACAGTACTTC.

There are many counts of this clonotype. The CDR3 bases are TGTGCCAGCAGCCGCGTTCCCCGGGAGGAGCAGTTCTTC. This translates into CASSRVPREEQFF. The chain uses TRBV7-2 and TRBJ2-1; the D gene is possibly TRBD2 (6 bases). Germline V lookup: CDR1 SGHTA, CDR2 FQGNSA. The CDR3 sequence is 13 residues long. Trimming stripped 5 bases from V and 10 bases from J, with 15 bases between.

This chain uses TRBV20-1 with TRBJ1-1, with D possibly being TRBD1 (6 bases). With 6 bases removed from V and 2 bases from J, the gap between germline ends came to 16 bases. In germline, CDR1 is DFQATT, CDR2 SNEGSKA (reference sequence). CDR3 length: 14 amino acids. The CDR3 sequence: CSAHKMGANTEAFF. In DNA form, the CDR3 reads TGCAGTGCCCATAAGATGGGGGCTAACACTGAAGCTTTCTTT.

This clonotype turned up a few times. The rearrangement joins TRBV4-1 to TRBJ1-1; 10 nucleotides match TRBD1. This CDR3 comprises 18 residues. J lost 1 base, V lost 2 bases, and 10 bases had no gene match. Germline CDR1 and CDR2: MGHRA and YSYEKL. The CDR3 is CASSQTRDRGWRNTEAFF. The CDR3 DNA follows: TGCGCCAGCAGCCAAACTCGGGACAGGGGATGGAGGAACACTGAAGCTTTCTTT.

The chain joins TRBV2 to TRBJ2-1, with D possibly TRBD1 on 6 matching bases. Germline V gene data show CDR1 as SNHLY and CDR2 as FYNNEI. Trimming cost V 6 bases and J 1 base, with 13 bases left between them. The CDR3 covers 15 residues. CDR3 nucleotide sequence: TGTGCCAGCAGGGGTGGACAGTCGTCCTACAATGAGCAGTTCTTC. Protein product: CASRGGQSSYNEQFF. Drawing the rest from reference TRBV2 and TRBJ2-1, the complete variable domain is EPEVTQTPSHQVTQMGQEVILRCVPISNHLYFYWYRQILGQKVEFLVSFYNNEISEKSEIFDDQFSVERPDGSNFTLKIRSTKLEDSAMYFCASRGGQSSYNEQFFGPGTRLTVL.

This clonotype was observed once. The chain recombines TRBV6-2 or TRBV6-3 with TRBJ1-1; D remains ambiguous. Trimming pared 5 bases from V and 4 bases from J, leaving 14 bases between. CDR3 length: 14 residues. The germline V gene has CDR1 MNHEY and CDR2 SVGEGT. The CDR3 is CASSLTQVRTEAFF. The CDR3 nucleotides read TGTGCCAGCAGTCTCACCCAGGTACGCACTGAAGCTTTCTTT.

The sample holds a few counts of this clonotype. V and J are TRBV6-1 and TRBJ2-1; 12 bases are shared with TRBD2. Per the germline V gene, CDR1 is MNHNS and CDR2 is SASEGT. V was clipped by 7 bases and J by 9 bases; unmatched bases: 16. The CDR3 totals 17 residues. CDR3 nucleotides: TGTGCCAGCAAACGACTAGCGGGAGATGGGGGGACAATTGAGCAGTTCTTC. Its protein product is CASKRLAGDGGTIEQFF.

This clonotype was found many times. The rearrangement uses TRBV28 and TRBJ2-7; 8 positions match TRBD1. Germline values: CDR1 MDHEN, CDR2 SYDVKM. The CDR3 contains 15 residues. After removal of 5 bases from V and 1 base from J, the junction contained 7 bases not matched to a gene. The CDR3 loop is CASSPRTGISYEQYF. The CDR3 DNA reads TGTGCCAGCAGTCCCCGGACAGGGATTTCCTACGAGCAGTACTTC. The variable domain in full, with the rest retrieved from reference TRBV28 and TRBJ2-7, is DVKVTQSSRYLVKRTGEKVFLECVQDMDHENMFWYRQDPGLGLRLIYFSYDVKMKEKGDIPEGYSVSREKKERFSLILESASTNQTSMYLCASSPRTGISYEQYFGPGTRLTVT.

This clonotype has only a few counts. The rearrangement joins TRBV19 to TRBJ1-2, with D possibly TRBD1 on 5 matching bases. CDR3 length equals 11 residues. Germline V gene data show CDR1 as LNHDA and CDR2 as SQIVND (reference sequence). V was cut by 6 bases and J by 6 bases, with 8 bases left in between. The CDR3 spells CASRAGNGYTF. Here the CDR3 DNA reads TGTGCCAGTAGAGCAGGGAATGGCTACACCTTC.

This clonotype was counted ten times or more. The chain joins TRBV7-2 to TRBJ1-2; a possible D gene is TRBD1 (5 bases). Trimming removed 3 bases from V and 3 bases from J, with 11 bases in between. There are 14 residues in the CDR3. Germline V lookup: CDR1 SGHTA, CDR2 FQGNSA. CDR3 bases: TGTGCCAGCAGCTTCGGGCGGGGGGACTATGGCTACACCTTC. Translation: CASSFGRGDYGYTF.

This clonotype showed up just a few times. This chain joins TRBV5-6 and TRBJ1-5; 9 bases line up with TRBD1. The trim removed 3 bases at V and 5 bases at J, leaving 9 bases unmatched. Germline CDR1 reads SGHDT; CDR2 reads YYEEEE. There are 16 residues in the CDR3. For the CDR3, the DNA is TGTGCCAGCAGCTCAACGCCGGGACAGGGTTATCAGCCCCAGCATTTT. This codes for CASSSTPGQGYQPQHF.